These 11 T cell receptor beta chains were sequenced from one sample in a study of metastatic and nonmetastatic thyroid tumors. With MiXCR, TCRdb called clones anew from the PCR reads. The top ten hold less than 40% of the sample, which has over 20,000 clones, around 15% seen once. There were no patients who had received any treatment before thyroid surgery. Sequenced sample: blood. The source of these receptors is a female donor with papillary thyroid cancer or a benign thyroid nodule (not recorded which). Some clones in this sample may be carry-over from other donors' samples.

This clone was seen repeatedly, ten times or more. CDR3 protein: CASSQDPEPTDTQYF. CDR3 nucleotides: TGCGCCAGCAGCCAAGATCCCGAACCCACAGATACGCAGTATTTT. The genes are TRBV4-3 and TRBJ2-3; D remains ambiguous. The CDR3 runs 15 residues. The germline V and J ends were trimmed by 0 bases and 2 bases, with 9 bases remaining between them. CDR1 and CDR2 from the germline V gene are LGHNA and YSLEER.

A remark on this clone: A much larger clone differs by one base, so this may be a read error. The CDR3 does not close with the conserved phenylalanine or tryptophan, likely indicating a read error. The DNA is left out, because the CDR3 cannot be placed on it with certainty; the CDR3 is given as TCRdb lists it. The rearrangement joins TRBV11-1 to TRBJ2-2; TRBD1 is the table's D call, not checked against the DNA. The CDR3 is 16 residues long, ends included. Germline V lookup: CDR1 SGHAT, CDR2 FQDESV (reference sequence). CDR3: CASSLGQGTGTGELSS.

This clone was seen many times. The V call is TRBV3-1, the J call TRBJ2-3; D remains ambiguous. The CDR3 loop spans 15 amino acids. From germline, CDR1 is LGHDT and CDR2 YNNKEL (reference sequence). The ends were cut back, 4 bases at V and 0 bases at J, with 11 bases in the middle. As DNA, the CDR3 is TGTGCCAGCAGCCCCCTAGGTAGTAGCACAGATACGCAGTATTTT. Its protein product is CASSPLGSSTDTQYF.

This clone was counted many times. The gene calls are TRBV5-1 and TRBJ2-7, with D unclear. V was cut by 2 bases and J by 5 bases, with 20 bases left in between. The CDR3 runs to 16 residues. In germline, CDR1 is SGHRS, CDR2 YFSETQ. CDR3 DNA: TGCGCCAGCAGCTTAGGCTCCACCTCCATCTTCGACGAGCAGTACTTC. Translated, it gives CASSLGSTSIFDEQYF.

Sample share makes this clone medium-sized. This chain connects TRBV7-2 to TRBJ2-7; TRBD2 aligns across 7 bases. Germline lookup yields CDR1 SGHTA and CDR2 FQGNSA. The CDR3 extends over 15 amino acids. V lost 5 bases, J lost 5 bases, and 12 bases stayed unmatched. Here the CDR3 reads CASSEGGALYHEQYF. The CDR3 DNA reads TGTGCCAGCAGCGAGGGAGGGGCCCTTTACCACGAGCAGTACTTC.

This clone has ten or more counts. CDR3 loop: CASSQTWRGWNTGELFF. For the CDR3, the DNA is TGCGCCAGCAGCCAAACGTGGCGGGGGTGGAACACCGGGGAGCTGTTTTTT. The chain has TRBV4-3 and TRBJ2-2, with 7 bases aligning to TRBD2. CDR1 and CDR2 (germline): LGHNA, YSLEER. V was clipped by 2 bases and J by 1 base; unmatched bases: 7. This CDR3 is built from 17 residues.

The CDR3 nucleotides read TGCAGTGCTAGAGATTTACGGGAGGGCTTCAATGAGCAGTTCTTC. Its translation is CSARDLREGFNEQFF. The J gene is TRBJ2-1, the V gene TRBV20-1; 8 bases align to TRBD2. Trimming took 0 bases from V and 6 from J; bases not matched to a gene: 7. The germline CDR1 and CDR2 sequences are DFQATT and SNEGSKA (reference sequence). The CDR3 is made up of 15 amino acids.

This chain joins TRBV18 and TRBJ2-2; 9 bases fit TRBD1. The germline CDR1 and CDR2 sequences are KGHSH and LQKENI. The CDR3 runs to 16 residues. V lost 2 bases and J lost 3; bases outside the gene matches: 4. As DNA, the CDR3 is TGTGCCAGCTCACCAGAGGGACAGGGTTACACCGGGGAGCTGTTTTTT. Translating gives CASSPEGQGYTGELFF.

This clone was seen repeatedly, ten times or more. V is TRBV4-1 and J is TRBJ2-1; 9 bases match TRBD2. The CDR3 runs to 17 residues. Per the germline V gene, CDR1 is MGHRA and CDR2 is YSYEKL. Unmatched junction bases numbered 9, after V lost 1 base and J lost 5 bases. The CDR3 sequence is CASSQGKATSGNNEQFF. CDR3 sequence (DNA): TGCGCCAGCAGCCAAGGGAAAGCGACTAGCGGAAACAATGAGCAGTTCTTC.

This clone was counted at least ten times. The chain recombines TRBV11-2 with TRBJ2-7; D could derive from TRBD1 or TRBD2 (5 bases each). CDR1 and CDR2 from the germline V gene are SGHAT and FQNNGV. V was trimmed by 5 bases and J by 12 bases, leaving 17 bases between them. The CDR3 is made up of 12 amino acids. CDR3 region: CASSTGGRPPYF. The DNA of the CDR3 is TGTGCCAGCAGCACAGGAGGCCGTCCCCCGTACTTC.

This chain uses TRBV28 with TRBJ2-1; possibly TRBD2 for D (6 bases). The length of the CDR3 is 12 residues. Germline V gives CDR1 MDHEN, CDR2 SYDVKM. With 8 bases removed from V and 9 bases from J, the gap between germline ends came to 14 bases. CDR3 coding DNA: TGTGCCAGCTTGGGGGGAGTGGGTGAGCAGTTCTTC. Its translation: CASLGGVGEQFF. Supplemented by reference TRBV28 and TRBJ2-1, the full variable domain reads DVKVTQSSRYLVKRTGEKVFLECVQDMDHENMFWYRQDPGLGLRLIYFSYDVKMKEKGDIPEGYSVSREKKERFSLILESASTNQTSMYLCASLGGVGEQFFGPGTRLTVL.